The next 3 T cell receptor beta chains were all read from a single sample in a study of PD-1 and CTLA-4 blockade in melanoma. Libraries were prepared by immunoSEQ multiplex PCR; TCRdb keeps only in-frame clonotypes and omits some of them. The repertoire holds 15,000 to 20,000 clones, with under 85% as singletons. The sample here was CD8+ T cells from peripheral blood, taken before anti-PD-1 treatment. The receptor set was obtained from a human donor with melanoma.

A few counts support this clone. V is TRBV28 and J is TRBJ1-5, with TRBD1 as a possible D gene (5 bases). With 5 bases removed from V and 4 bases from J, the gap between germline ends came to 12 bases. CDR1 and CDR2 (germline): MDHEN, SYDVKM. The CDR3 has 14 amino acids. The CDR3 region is CASSPGGVNQPQHF. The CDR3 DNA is TGTGCCAGCAGTCCCGGGGGAGTGAATCAGCCCCAGCATTTT.

CDR3: CAWSDTGLSGELFF. In nucleotides, the CDR3 is TGTGCCTGGAGTGACACGGGACTGAGCGGGGAGCTGTTTTTT. The chain links TRBV30 to TRBJ2-2; D may be TRBD2 (6 bases). Germline loops: CDR1 GTSNPN, CDR2 SVGIG (reference sequence). The V and J ends lost 1 base and 7 bases respectively, with 13 bases between them. The CDR3 runs 14 residues.

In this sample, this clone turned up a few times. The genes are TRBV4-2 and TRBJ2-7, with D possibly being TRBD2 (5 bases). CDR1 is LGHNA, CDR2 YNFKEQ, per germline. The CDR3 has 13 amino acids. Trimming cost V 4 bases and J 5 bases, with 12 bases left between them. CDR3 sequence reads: CASSPRTSNEQYF. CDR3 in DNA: TGTGCCAGCAGCCCCCGGACTTCCAACGAGCAGTACTTC.